The rows below give T cell receptor beta chains drawn from one sample of a study of T cell responses to AZD1222 COVID-19 vaccine. Sequenced by immunoSEQ multiplex PCR; TCRdb stores in-frame clones only, minus some. This table holds more than 100,000 clones, 92% found once. The sample in question was peripheral blood, obtained on day 0 of AZD1222 vaccination. Receptors originate from an adult in good health. Each CDR3 is given with its conserved first and last residue. A D gene is named only where the DNA matches it firmly. The listing skips clone size in some rows; elsewhere it reads once, few, many or a size class.

J gene: TRBJ1-1; clone size: .; D gene: .; V gene: TRBV19; CDR3 protein: CASKRGAIGVNTEAFF; CDR3 DNA: TGTGCCAGTAAAAGGGGGGCTATAGGGGTGAACACTGAAGCTTTCTTT
J gene: TRBJ1-1; clone size: .; D gene: .; V gene: TRBV12-5; CDR3 protein: CASGLVIRGNTEAFF; CDR3 DNA: TGTGCTAGTGGTTTGGTAATTCGGGGGAACACTGAAGCTTTCTTT
J gene: TRBJ1-1; clone size: once; D gene: .; V gene: TRBV30; CDR3 protein: CAWSVRGSAFF; CDR3 DNA: TGTGCCTGGAGTGTACGGGGTTCAGCTTTCTTT
J gene: TRBJ2-2; clone size: .; D gene: .; V gene: TRBV7-9; CDR3 protein: CASILAPQPGELFF; CDR3 DNA: TGTGCCAGCATCCTAGCTCCCCAGCCCGGGGAGCTGTTTTTT
J gene: TRBJ1-2; clone size: .; D gene: .; V gene: TRBV7-9; CDR3 protein: CASSLDRSIEGYTF; CDR3 DNA: TGTGCCAGCAGCTTAGATAGGAGTATTGAGGGCTACACCTTC
J gene: TRBJ2-4; clone size: .; D gene: .; V gene: TRBV15; CDR3 protein: CATSRALDILKNIQYF; CDR3 DNA: TGTGCCACCAGCAGAGCTCTGGACATCCTCAAAAACATTCAGTACTTC
J gene: TRBJ1-5; clone size: once; D gene: .; V gene: TRBV19; CDR3 protein: CASSSSGPSINQPQHF; CDR3 DNA: TGTGCCAGTAGTTCCTCGGGGCCGTCGATCAATCAGCCCCAGCATTTT
J gene: TRBJ1-1; clone size: .; D gene: .; V gene: TRBV28; CDR3 protein: CASSGSMNTEAFF; CDR3 DNA: TGTGCCAGCAGCGGAAGCATGAACACTGAAGCTTTCTTT
J gene: TRBJ1-4; clone size: .; D gene: .; V gene: TRBV5-5; CDR3 protein: CASSLLGVGGEKLFF; CDR3 DNA: TGTGCCAGCAGCTTGTTGGGGGTAGGAGGTGAAAAACTGTTTTTT
J gene: TRBJ1-1; clone size: .; D gene: .; V gene: TRBV6-6; CDR3 protein: CASSARQARGDTEAFF; CDR3 DNA: TGTGCCAGCAGTGCGCGACAGGCCCGAGGGGACACTGAAGCTTTCTTT
J gene: TRBJ1-1; clone size: .; D gene: .; V gene: TRBV28; CDR3 protein: CASRPPGATLEAFF; CDR3 DNA: TGTGCCAGCAGACCCCCCGGGGCCACCCTTGAAGCTTTCTTT
J gene: TRBJ1-4; clone size: .; D gene: TRBD1; V gene: TRBV4-1; CDR3 protein: CASRDWTGLNEKLFF; CDR3 DNA: TGCGCCAGCAGGGACTGGACAGGCCTTAATGAAAAACTGTTTTTT
J gene: TRBJ1-4; clone size: once; D gene: .; V gene: TRBV11-2; CDR3 protein: CASSLVWTVNEKLFF; CDR3 DNA: TGTGCCAGCAGCTTAGTTTGGACGGTTAATGAAAAACTGTTTTTT
J gene: TRBJ2-3; clone size: .; D gene: .; V gene: TRBV11-3; CDR3 protein: CASGAGTTDTQYF; CDR3 DNA: TGTGCCAGCGGCGCGGGGACCACAGATACGCAGTATTTT
J gene: TRBJ1-2; clone size: .; D gene: .; V gene: TRBV6-5; CDR3 protein: CASSYSREYGYTF; CDR3 DNA: TGTGCCAGCAGTTACTCGAGGGAATATGGCTACACCTTC
J gene: TRBJ2-1; clone size: .; D gene: .; V gene: TRBV6-5; CDR3 protein: CASSLRLRPDNEQFF; CDR3 DNA: TGTGCCAGCAGCCTCCGACTGCGACCTGACAATGAGCAGTTCTTC
J gene: TRBJ2-2; clone size: .; D gene: .; V gene: TRBV11-3; CDR3 protein: CASSLEGRPTGELFF; CDR3 DNA: TGTGCCAGCAGCTTAGAAGGTAGACCTACCGGGGAGCTGTTTTTT
J gene: TRBJ2-3; clone size: .; D gene: .; V gene: TRBV9; CDR3 protein: CASSVAPGLRTDTQYF; CDR3 DNA: TGTGCCAGCAGCGTAGCCCCCGGACTCCGCACAGATACGCAGTATTTT
J gene: TRBJ1-2; clone size: .; D gene: .; V gene: TRBV3-1/TRBV3-2; CDR3 protein: CASSQEQPSRAGTF; CDR3 DNA: TGTGCCAGCAGCCAAGAACAACCGAGCAGGGCTGGGACCTTC
J gene: TRBJ2-7; clone size: few; D gene: TRBD1; V gene: TRBV5-1; CDR3 protein: CASSVRQGSYEQYF; CDR3 DNA: TGCGCCAGCAGCGTCCGACAGGGTTCCTACGAGCAGTACTTC
J gene: TRBJ1-6; clone size: .; D gene: .; V gene: TRBV6-2/TRBV6-3; CDR3 protein: CASSELNSPLHF; CDR3 DNA: TGTGCCAGCAGTGAGCTTAATTCACCCCTCCACTTT
J gene: TRBJ2-3; clone size: .; D gene: TRBD1; V gene: TRBV5-1; CDR3 protein: CASCFLPGQGALPVSTDTQYF; CDR3 DNA: TGCGCCAGCTGTTTTCTTCCGGGACAGGGGGCCTTACCCGTCAGCACAGATACGCAGTATTTT
J gene: TRBJ1-6; clone size: .; D gene: TRBD1; V gene: TRBV4-3; CDR3 protein: CASSQGSGTGYNSPLHF; CDR3 DNA: TGCGCCAGCAGCCAAGGTTCCGGGACAGGCTATAATTCACCCCTCCACTTT
J gene: TRBJ2-1; clone size: once; D gene: TRBD2; V gene: TRBV5-1; CDR3 protein: CASSFWRTSGGNEQFF; CDR3 DNA: TGCGCCAGCAGCTTCTGGCGGACTAGCGGGGGCAATGAGCAGTTCTTC
J gene: TRBJ2-2; clone size: .; D gene: .; V gene: TRBV7-9; CDR3 protein: CASSWGTENTGELFF; CDR3 DNA: TGTGCCAGCAGCTGGGGAACAGAGAACACCGGGGAGCTGTTTTTT
J gene: TRBJ2-5; clone size: few; D gene: TRBD2; V gene: TRBV7-8; CDR3 protein: CASSLRGYQETQYF; CDR3 DNA: TGTGCCAGCAGCTTGCGGGGGTACCAAGAGACCCAGTACTTC
J gene: TRBJ2-6; clone size: .; D gene: .; V gene: TRBV12-3/TRBV12-4; CDR3 protein: CAIQWAGANVLTF; CDR3 DNA: TGTGCCATCCAGTGGGCTGGGGCCAACGTCCTGACTTTC
J gene: TRBJ1-6; clone size: .; D gene: .; V gene: TRBV7-2; CDR3 protein: CASKLLPAGDSNSPLHF; CDR3 DNA: TGTGCCAGCAAACTTCTCCCCGCAGGAGACTCTAATTCACCCCTCCACTTT
J gene: TRBJ1-1; clone size: .; D gene: .; V gene: TRBV5-6; CDR3 protein: CASSLEDLPKPEAFF; CDR3 DNA: TGTGCCAGCAGCTTGGAGGACTTACCAAAGCCTGAAGCTTTCTTT
J gene: TRBJ1-1; clone size: few; D gene: .; V gene: TRBV5-6; CDR3 protein: CASRREGWAEAFF; CDR3 DNA: TGTGCCAGCAGGAGGGAAGGGTGGGCTGAAGCTTTCTTT
J gene: TRBJ1-2; clone size: .; D gene: TRBD1; V gene: TRBV9; CDR3 protein: CASSVGTGQGLINYGYTF; CDR3 DNA: TGTGCCAGCAGCGTAGGGACCGGACAGGGCCTTATTAACTATGGCTACACCTTC
J gene: TRBJ2-7; clone size: once; D gene: .; V gene: TRBV10-2; CDR3 protein: CASRLQDPAYSYEQYF; CDR3 DNA: TGCGCCAGCAGGTTACAGGACCCAGCCTACTCCTACGAGCAGTACTTC
J gene: TRBJ2-5; clone size: once; D gene: TRBD1; V gene: TRBV10-3; CDR3 protein: CAISEIEDRAETQYF; CDR3 DNA: TGTGCCATCAGTGAAATTGAGGACAGGGCCGAGACCCAGTACTTC
J gene: TRBJ1-3; clone size: .; D gene: .; V gene: TRBV19; CDR3 protein: CASRSGQPGNTIYF; CDR3 DNA: TGTGCCAGTAGGTCAGGACAGCCTGGAAACACCATATATTTT
J gene: TRBJ1-5; clone size: .; D gene: .; V gene: TRBV3-1/TRBV3-2; CDR3 protein: CASSSGVGDHQPQHF; CDR3 DNA: TGTGCCAGCAGCTCAGGGGTGGGGGACCATCAGCCCCAGCATTTT
J gene: TRBJ2-7; clone size: .; D gene: TRBD1; V gene: TRBV5-4; CDR3 protein: CASSLTGGRNEQYF; CDR3 DNA: TGTGCCAGCAGCTTGACAGGGGGCCGGAACGAGCAGTACTTC
J gene: TRBJ2-7; clone size: .; D gene: TRBD1; V gene: TRBV5-1; CDR3 protein: CASSTGTGLPYEQYF; CDR3 DNA: TGCGCCAGCAGCACCGGGACAGGGCTCCCCTACGAGCAGTACTTC
J gene: TRBJ1-1; clone size: .; D gene: .; V gene: TRBV7-2; CDR3 protein: CASSPRSKNLNTEAFF; CDR3 DNA: TGTGCCAGCAGCCCCCGTTCCAAGAACTTGAACACTGAAGCTTTCTTT
J gene: TRBJ1-2; clone size: .; D gene: TRBD1; V gene: TRBV14; CDR3 protein: CASSQPPGGGYTF; CDR3 DNA: TGTGCCAGCAGCCAACCCCCAGGGGGCGGCTACACCTTC
J gene: TRBJ1-6; clone size: .; D gene: TRBD1; V gene: TRBV4-3; CDR3 protein: CASSQEGQINSPLHF; CDR3 DNA: TGCGCCAGCAGCCAAGAGGGACAGATAAATTCACCCCTCCACTTT
J gene: TRBJ1-2; clone size: .; D gene: .; V gene: TRBV29-1; CDR3 protein: CSVGGGGGYTF; CDR3 DNA: TGCAGCGTCGGCGGGGGGGGCGGCTACACCTTC
J gene: TRBJ1-2; clone size: .; D gene: TRBD1; V gene: TRBV25-1; CDR3 protein: CASSDPLQGGGYTF; CDR3 DNA: TGTGCCAGCAGTGACCCACTACAGGGGGGAGGCTACACCTTC
J gene: TRBJ2-5; clone size: .; D gene: .; V gene: TRBV7-5; CDR3 protein: CARSAPPGGLSGRETQYF; CDR3 DNA: TGTGCCAGAAGCGCGCCCCCAGGGGGCCTTAGCGGGAGGGAGACCCAGTACTTC
J gene: TRBJ1-2; clone size: .; D gene: .; V gene: TRBV6-2/TRBV6-3; CDR3 protein: CASSYRTGGSFFYGYTF; CDR3 DNA: TGTGCCAGCAGTTACAGAACAGGAGGGTCATTCTTCTATGGCTACACCTTC
J gene: TRBJ1-1; clone size: .; D gene: .; V gene: TRBV29-1; CDR3 protein: CSVDVQGRTEAFF; CDR3 DNA: TGCAGCGTCGACGTACAGGGTAGGACTGAAGCTTTCTTT
J gene: TRBJ2-1; clone size: .; D gene: TRBD2; V gene: TRBV7-9; CDR3 protein: CASSSGKRELNEQFF; CDR3 DNA: TGTGCCAGCAGCTCCGGGAAGCGGGAGTTAAATGAGCAGTTCTTC
J gene: TRBJ2-5; clone size: .; D gene: TRBD2; V gene: TRBV5-5; CDR3 protein: CASSLGAGGLQETQYF; CDR3 DNA: TGTGCCAGCAGCTTGGGCGCGGGGGGGCTTCAAGAGACCCAGTACTTC
J gene: TRBJ1-5; clone size: .; D gene: .; V gene: TRBV27; CDR3 protein: CASTLGINQPQHF; CDR3 DNA: TGTGCCAGCACCCTGGGTATCAATCAGCCCCAGCATTTT
J gene: TRBJ2-7; clone size: .; D gene: TRBD2; V gene: TRBV10-1; CDR3 protein: CASSEELAGGSYEQYF; CDR3 DNA: TGCGCCAGCAGTGAGGAACTAGCGGGAGGTTCCTACGAGCAGTACTTC
J gene: TRBJ1-1; clone size: once; D gene: .; V gene: TRBV28; CDR3 protein: CASSSPVVRAEAFF; CDR3 DNA: TGTGCCAGCAGTTCCCCCGTGGTGAGGGCTGAAGCTTTCTTT